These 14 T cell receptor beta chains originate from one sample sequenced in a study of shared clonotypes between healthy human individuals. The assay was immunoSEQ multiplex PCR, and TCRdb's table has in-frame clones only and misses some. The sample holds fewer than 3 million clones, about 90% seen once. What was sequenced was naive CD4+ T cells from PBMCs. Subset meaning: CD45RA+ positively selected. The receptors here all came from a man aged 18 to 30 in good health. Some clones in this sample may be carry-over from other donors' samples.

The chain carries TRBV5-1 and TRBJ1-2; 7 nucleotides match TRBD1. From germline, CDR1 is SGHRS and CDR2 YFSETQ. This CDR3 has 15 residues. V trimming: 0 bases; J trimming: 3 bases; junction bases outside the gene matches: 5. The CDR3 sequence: CASSLGTGVDYGYTF. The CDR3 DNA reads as TGCGCCAGCAGCTTGGGAACAGGGGTTGACTATGGCTACACCTTC.

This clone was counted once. CDR3 region: CASLTTGGHTIYF. DNA of the CDR3: TGTGCCAGCCTGACGACAGGCGGCCACACCATATATTTT. The chain employs TRBV6-5 and TRBJ1-3; D perhaps matches TRBD1 (6 bases). The CDR3 runs 13 residues. CDR1 is MNHEY, CDR2 SVGAGI, per germline. V lost 8 bases to trimming and J lost 8 bases, with 16 bases between them.

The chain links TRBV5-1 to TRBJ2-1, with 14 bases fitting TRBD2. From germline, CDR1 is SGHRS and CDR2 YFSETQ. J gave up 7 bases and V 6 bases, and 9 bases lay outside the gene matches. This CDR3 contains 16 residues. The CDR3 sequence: CASTRLAGGPGNEQFF. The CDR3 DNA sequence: TGCGCCAGCACCAGACTAGCGGGAGGGCCGGGGAATGAGCAGTTCTTC.

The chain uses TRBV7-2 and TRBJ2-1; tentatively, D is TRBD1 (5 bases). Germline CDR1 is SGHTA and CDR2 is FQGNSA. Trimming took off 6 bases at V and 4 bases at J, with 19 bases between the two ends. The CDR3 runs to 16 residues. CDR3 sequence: CASSPRRGAVYNEQFF. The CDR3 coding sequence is TGTGCCAGCAGTCCAAGAAGGGGCGCGGTGTACAATGAGCAGTTCTTC.

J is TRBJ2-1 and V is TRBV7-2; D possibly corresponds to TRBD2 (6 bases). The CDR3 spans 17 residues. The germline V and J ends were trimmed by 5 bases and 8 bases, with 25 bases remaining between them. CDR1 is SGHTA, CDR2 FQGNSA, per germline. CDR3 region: CASSPILGQAGFDEQFF. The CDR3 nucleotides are TGTGCCAGCAGCCCAATTTTGGGCCAGGCGGGGTTTGATGAGCAGTTCTTC.

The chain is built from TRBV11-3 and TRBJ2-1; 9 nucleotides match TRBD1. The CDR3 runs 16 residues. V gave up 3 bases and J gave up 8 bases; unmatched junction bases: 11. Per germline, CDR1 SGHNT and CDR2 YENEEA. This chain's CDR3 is CASSLSWTGAHYEQFF. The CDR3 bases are TGTGCCAGCAGCTTGAGCTGGACAGGGGCTCACTATGAGCAGTTCTTC.

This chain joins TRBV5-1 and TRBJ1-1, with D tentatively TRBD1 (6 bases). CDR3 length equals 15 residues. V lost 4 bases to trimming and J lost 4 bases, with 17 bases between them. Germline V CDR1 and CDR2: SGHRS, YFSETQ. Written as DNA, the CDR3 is TGCGCCAGCAGCCGTCGGGGGGGCGCGGCCACTGAAGCTTTCTTT. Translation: CASSRRGGAATEAFF.

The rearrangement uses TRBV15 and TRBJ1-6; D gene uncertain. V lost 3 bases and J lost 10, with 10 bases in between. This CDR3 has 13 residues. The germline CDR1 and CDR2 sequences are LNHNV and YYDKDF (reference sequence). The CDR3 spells CATSRAAFSPLHF. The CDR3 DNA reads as TGTGCCACCAGCAGGGCGGCCTTCTCACCCCTCCACTTT.

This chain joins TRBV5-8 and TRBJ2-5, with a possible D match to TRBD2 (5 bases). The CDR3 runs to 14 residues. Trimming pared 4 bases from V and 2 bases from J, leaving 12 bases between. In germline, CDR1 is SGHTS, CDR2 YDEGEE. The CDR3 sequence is CASSRGLLQETQYF. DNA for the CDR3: TGTGCCAGCAGCCGAGGACTGCTACAAGAGACCCAGTACTTC.

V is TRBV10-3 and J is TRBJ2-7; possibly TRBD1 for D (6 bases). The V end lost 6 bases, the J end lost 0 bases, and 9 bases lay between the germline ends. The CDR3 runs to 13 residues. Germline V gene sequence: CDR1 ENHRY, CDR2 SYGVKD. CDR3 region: CAIRDRTSYEQYF. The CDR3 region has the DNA TGTGCCATCAGAGACAGGACCTCCTACGAGCAGTACTTC.

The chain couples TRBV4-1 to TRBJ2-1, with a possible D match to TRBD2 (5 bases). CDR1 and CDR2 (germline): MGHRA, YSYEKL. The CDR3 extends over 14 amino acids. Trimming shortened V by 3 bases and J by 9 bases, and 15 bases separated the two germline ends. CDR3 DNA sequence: TGCGCCAGCAGCCATTCCGGCCCGGGAAGTGAGCAGTTCTTC. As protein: CASSHSGPGSEQFF.

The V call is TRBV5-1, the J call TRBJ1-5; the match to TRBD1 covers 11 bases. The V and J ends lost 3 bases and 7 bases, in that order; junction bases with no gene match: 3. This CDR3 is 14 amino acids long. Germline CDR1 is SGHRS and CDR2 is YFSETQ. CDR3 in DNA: TGCGCCAGCAGCTACGGGACAGGGGGACAGCCCCAGCATTTT. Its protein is CASSYGTGGQPQHF.

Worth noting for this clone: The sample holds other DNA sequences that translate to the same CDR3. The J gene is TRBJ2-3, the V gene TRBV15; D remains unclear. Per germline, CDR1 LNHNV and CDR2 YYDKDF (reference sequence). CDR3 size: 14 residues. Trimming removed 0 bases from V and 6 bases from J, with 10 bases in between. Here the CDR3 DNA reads TGTGCCACCAGCAGAGATCTCCCGCCGGATACGCAGTATTTT. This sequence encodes CATSRDLPPDTQYF.

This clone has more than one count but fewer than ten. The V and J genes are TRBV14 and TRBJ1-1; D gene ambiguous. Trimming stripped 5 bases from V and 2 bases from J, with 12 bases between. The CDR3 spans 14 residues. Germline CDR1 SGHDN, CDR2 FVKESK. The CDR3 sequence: CASSDMGANTEAFF. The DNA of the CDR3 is TGTGCCAGCAGCGACATGGGCGCCAACACTGAAGCTTTCTTT.